This entry describes one TCR beta chain. Its antigen remains unidentified. Thawed PBMCs were FACS-sorted into unstimulated CD4+CD25+CD127- regulatory T cells, CD4+CD25- non-regulatory cells, CD4 and CD8 cells. This sample is part of a study of Tregs in tolerant kidney transplant recipients. Whole-study results and caveats: Validation in larger populations is needed because few patients were studied. For some patients, primers changed over time, blocking nucleotide-level comparison. This study did not directly address biological reproducibility.

The data were produced by immunoSEQ multiplex PCR, yet TCRdb's version contains in-frame clones alone and is incomplete. This table holds more than 75,000 clones, 93% found once. Germline-derived CDR1 and CDR2 are SNHLY and FYNNEI. CDR3 length equals 15 residues. Unmatched junction bases numbered 10, after V lost 7 bases and J lost 4 bases. This sequence joins TRBV2 and TRBJ2-5; 9 bases match TRBD2. The TCR originated in a human donor who received a combined kidney and bone marrow transplant. The sample consisted of CD4+ T cells from blood, taken before the transplant. CDR3 in DNA: TGTGCCAGCATGAAAGTAGCGGGGGTCTTAGAGACCCAGTACTTC. Translating it yields CASMKVAGVLETQYF.